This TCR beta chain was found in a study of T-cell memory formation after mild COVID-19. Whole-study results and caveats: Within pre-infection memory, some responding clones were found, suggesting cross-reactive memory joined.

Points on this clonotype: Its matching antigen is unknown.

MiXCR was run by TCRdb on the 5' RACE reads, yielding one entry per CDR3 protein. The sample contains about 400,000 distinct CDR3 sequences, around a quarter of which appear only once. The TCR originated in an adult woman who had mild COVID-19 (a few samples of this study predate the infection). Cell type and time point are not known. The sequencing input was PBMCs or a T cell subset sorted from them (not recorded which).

Written as DNA, the CDR3 is TGTGCCACCAGTGAGTTCAGGGATGGCGAGCAGTACTTC. Translating it yields CATSEFRDGEQYF. The chain is built from TRBV24-1 and TRBJ2-7; D might be TRBD1 (5 bases). Trimming removed 4 bases from V and 6 bases from J, with 12 bases in between. The CDR3 runs 13 residues. Germline V gives CDR1 KGHDR, CDR2 SFDVKD.